The 8 T cell receptor beta chains presented below share a single source sample, sequenced in a study of control samples from healthy donors and cancer patients. The assay was immunoSEQ multiplex PCR, and TCRdb's table has in-frame clones only and misses some. The sample records 95,000 to 150,000 clones, 85% to 95% being singletons. Source material: PBMCs. The source of these receptors is a man aged 80 or over with head and neck cancer.

The chain joins TRBV5-1 to TRBJ2-3; D unclear. V lost 0 bases to trimming and J lost 4 bases, with 12 bases between them. Per germline, CDR1 SGHRS and CDR2 YFSETQ. The CDR3 is 15 amino acids. CDR3 coding DNA: TGCGCCAGCAGCTTGGGGTCCAGAGGTCCAGATACGCAGTATTTT. Translating it yields CASSLGSRGPDTQYF.

This rearrangement joins TRBV3-1 (or the pseudogene TRBV3-2) to TRBJ1-4; D might be TRBD1 (5 bases). V was shortened by 4 bases and J by 4 bases, with 13 bases between the two germline ends. The CDR3 is made up of 15 amino acids. Germline V gene sequence: CDR1 LGHDT, CDR2 YNNKEL (reference sequence). In DNA, the CDR3 is TGTGCCAGCAGCCCGAGAGGGGTCTTTAATGAAAAACTGTTTTTT. Protein: CASSPRGVFNEKLFF.

The chain is built from TRBV10-3 and TRBJ2-1; the match to TRBD2 covers 15 bases. V shed 4 bases and J 7 bases; nucleotides not matched to a gene: 8. The length of the CDR3 is 17 residues. The germline CDR1 and CDR2 sequences are ENHRY and SYGVKD. The CDR3 nucleotides are TGTGCCATCAGTGGCCAACCGGGGACTAGCGGGGGGAATGAGCAGTTCTTC. This translates into CAISGQPGTSGGNEQFF.

The chain employs TRBV12-5 and TRBJ1-1; no clear D gene. CDR3 length equals 14 residues. From germline, CDR1 is LGHNT and CDR2 FRNRAP. The V end was cut by 0 bases, the J end by 7 bases, with 12 bases between. The CDR3 sequence: CASGLVPGYYEAFF. CDR3 sequence (DNA): TGTGCTAGTGGTTTGGTACCAGGTTATTATGAAGCTTTCTTT.

The V gene is TRBV30, the J gene TRBJ1-1; maybe TRBD1 (6 bases). Germline-derived CDR1 and CDR2 are GTSNPN and SVGIG (reference sequence). The CDR3 is 13 residues long. Trimming stripped 5 bases from V and 5 bases from J, with 15 bases between. The CDR3 sequence is CAWSRTARTEAFF. CDR3 DNA: TGTGCCTGGTCCCGGACAGCAAGGACTGAAGCTTTCTTT.

This clone was picked up one time. The chain has TRBV2 and TRBJ1-1; D might be TRBD1 (6 bases). Per the germline V gene, CDR1 is SNHLY and CDR2 is FYNNEI. Deletions cut 1 base from V and 1 base from J, with 13 bases between. The CDR3 is made up of 16 amino acids. In DNA form, the CDR3 reads TGTGCCAGCAGTGAAGGTGGGTGGGGGCGGAACACTGAAGCTTTCTTT. Protein: CASSEGGWGRNTEAFF.

V usage is TRBV9 and J usage is TRBJ2-7; a possible D gene is TRBD2 (5 bases). V was cut by 0 bases and J by 7 bases, with 14 bases left in between. CDR3 size: 14 residues. Germline V gene sequence: CDR1 SGDLS, CDR2 YYNGEE. The CDR3 DNA is TGTGCCAGCAGCGTAGCCGGTCAGTCGGGGGAGCAGTACTTC. Its translation is CASSVAGQSGEQYF.

The chain recombines TRBV15 with TRBJ2-7; the D is unclear. This CDR3 contains 18 residues. V shed 0 bases and J shed 0 bases, with 18 bases lying between them. The germline V gene has CDR1 LNHNV and CDR2 YYDKDF (reference sequence). CDR3 DNA: TGTGCCACCAGCAGAGAAAGGTCTGCCCAACTTAGCTCCTACGAGCAGTACTTC. It specifies CATSRERSAQLSSYEQYF.